This TCR beta chain was profiled in a study of blood T cells in healthy people across ages. General study points: The long-lived group displayed more naive CD4+ cells, plus higher diversity, than the aged donors did.

With a J-beta primer mix and a sample-barcoded 5' primer, a second PCR ran roughly 7 to 11 cycles. MiXCR, applied by TCRdb to the 5' RACE reads, yields one record per CDR3 protein. The data show 1.5 million to 2 million distinct CDR3 sequences, 35% to 50% seen once. Germline V CDR1 and CDR2: SNHLY, FYNNEI. There are 13 residues in the CDR3. The germline V and J ends were trimmed by 10 bases and 12 bases, with 23 bases remaining between them. Worth noting for this clonotype: Its specificity is unknown.

The chain uses TRBV2 and TRBJ2-3; maybe TRBD2 (6 bases). Specimen: blood. This sequence was found in a human donor in good health. CDR3 region: CATTWNGGETQYF. The CDR3 bases are TGTGCCACCACATGGAACGGGGGAGAGACCCAGTATTTT.